The sequence of this TCR beta chain was determined in a study of T cell repertoires in cytomegalovirus infection. Study overall: Recently identified HLA-C-restricted CMV epitopes were used, and well-studied HLA-B-restricted CMV epitopes were used as well. Public TCR beta signatures indicated both CMV infection and matching HLA type.

This clonotype was detected many times. Antigen: not known. Each CDR3 protein is one row after TCRdb ran MiXCR on the reads. Counted here are fewer than 900,000 distinct CDR3 sequences, 29% occurring once; the ten biggest clones make up about 12%. The CDR3 has 16 residues. The ends were cut back, 6 bases at V and 0 bases at J, with 17 bases in the middle. The V gene's germline CDR1 is MNHNS and CDR2 SASEGT. Regarding the study as a whole: CMV carriers having the relevant HLA were flagged by cumulative public TCR beta family frequency. Clonotypes of TCR beta that were HLA-C-restricted and CMV-specific dominated the ex vivo response.

This material consisted of cultured CD8+ T cells from PBMCs, taken from culture after CMV antigen stimulation. The TCR comes from a human donor in good health (CMV status not recorded). Some clones in this sample may be carry-over from other donors' samples. J is TRBJ1-1 and V is TRBV6-1; TRBD1 might be the D (6 bases). The CDR3 loop reads CASSTGRGYLNTEAFF. The DNA of the CDR3 is TGTGCCAGCAGCACAGGGCGGGGTTACCTGAACACTGAAGCTTTCTTT.